One sample yielded the 16 T cell receptor beta chains listed below, sequenced in a study of blood T cell repertoires in COVID-19. The table came from immunoSEQ multiplex PCR; TCRdb's copy has only in-frame clones and leaves some out. The sample has 130,000 to 150,000 clones, 70% to 85% seen once; the top ten hold around 9.6%. Sequencing was carried out using peripheral blood. These receptors originate from a man in his sixties with active or convalescent COVID-19.

The rearrangement uses TRBV6-6 and TRBJ1-1; the D gene is possibly TRBD1 (6 bases). V lost 2 bases and J lost 5, with 18 bases in between. The CDR3 contains 16 residues. CDR1 MNHNY and CDR2 SVGAGI come from the germline V gene (reference sequence). Here the CDR3 DNA reads TGTGCCAGCAGTTACACCCAACAGGGCTTGGGGACTGAAGCTTTCTTT. Protein sequence: CASSYTQQGLGTEAFF.

The chain employs TRBV11-3 and TRBJ2-7; weak D call: TRBD1 (5 bases). Germline loops: CDR1 SGHNT, CDR2 YENEEA. The CDR3 has 14 residues. V was cut by 3 bases and J by 3 bases, with 12 bases left in between. The CDR3 reads CASSFIQGGYEQYF. CDR3 coding DNA: TGTGCCAGCAGCTTCATCCAGGGCGGCTACGAGCAGTACTTC.

In its sample, this clone was seen a few times. The rearrangement links TRBV19 to TRBJ2-3; D is ambiguous. Deletions cut 5 bases from V and 2 bases from J, with 11 bases between. Germline V gene sequence: CDR1 LNHDA, CDR2 SQIVND (reference sequence). The CDR3 is 14 amino acids. In nucleotides, the CDR3 is TGTGCCAGTAGTGTTGACATAAACACAGATACGCAGTATTTT. Translating it yields CASSVDINTDTQYF.

This clone came up once. This chain links TRBV5-5 with TRBJ2-2; D might be TRBD1 (6 bases). Trimming removed 4 bases from V and 2 bases from J, with 12 bases in between. Germline CDR1 and CDR2: SGHKS and YYEKEE (reference sequence). CDR3 size: 15 residues. The CDR3 DNA reads TGTGCCAGCAGCCGCGACAGGTTAAACACCGGGGAGCTGTTTTTT. Translating it yields CASSRDRLNTGELFF.

This clone was counted only a few times. This sample also contains other DNA sequences that code for the same CDR3. The CDR3: CASSYSRRGAFF. The DNA of the CDR3 is TGTGCCAGCAGTTACTCGAGAAGGGGAGCTTTCTTT. The chain has TRBV6-2 or TRBV6-3 and TRBJ1-1; tentatively, D is TRBD1 (5 bases). This CDR3 region has 12 residues. CDR1 is MNHEY and CDR2 is SVGEGT in the germline V gene. The V and J ends lost 0 bases and 10 bases respectively, with 9 bases between them.

The chain has TRBV10-1 and TRBJ1-1; maybe TRBD1 (6 bases). This CDR3 region has 15 residues. Germline V CDR1 and CDR2: WNHNN, SYGVQD (reference sequence). The V gene lost 0 bases and the J gene lost 7 bases, with 15 bases spanning the gap. The CDR3 bases are TGCGCCAGCAGTGAGTCCGTATGGGGGCAGGGTGAAGCTTTCTTT. This translates into CASSESVWGQGEAFF.

The chain has TRBV5-4 and TRBJ2-1; possibly TRBD1 for D (6 bases). Trimming took off 5 bases at V and 1 base at J, with 13 bases between the two ends. The CDR3 has 15 residues. The germline CDR1 and CDR2 sequences are SGHNT and YYREEE (reference sequence). The CDR3, as DNA: TGTGCCAGCAGTCCCGGGCAGGGGTCCTACAATGAGCAGTTCTTC. Its protein is CASSPGQGSYNEQFF.

V usage is TRBV5-5 and J usage is TRBJ1-2; 10 nucleotides align to TRBD1. There are 14 residues in the CDR3. Per germline, CDR1 SGHKS and CDR2 YYEKEE (reference sequence). V gave up 3 bases and J gave up 2 bases; unmatched junction bases: 1. CDR3 nucleotide sequence: TGTGCCAGCAGCTGGGGACAGGGGAACTATGGCTACACCTTC. This translates into CASSWGQGNYGYTF.

This clone appeared a single time. The V and J genes are TRBV11-3 and TRBJ1-1; the match to TRBD1 covers 11 bases. This CDR3 has 15 amino acids. V lost 5 bases and J lost 2; bases outside the gene matches: 4. CDR1 SGHNT and CDR2 YENEEA come from the germline V gene. For the CDR3, the DNA is TGTGCCAGCAGCGTGGACAGGGGGCCAAACACTGAAGCTTTCTTT. It encodes CASSVDRGPNTEAFF.

The chain has TRBV12-3 or TRBV12-4 and TRBJ1-2; no clear D. The CDR3 contains 13 residues. V was pared by 3 bases and J by 8 bases, with 13 bases between. CDR3 sequence (DNA): TGTGCCAGCAGTTTCTCCGGGTCGGGGGGCTACACCTTC. Its translation: CASSFSGSGGYTF.

The chain joins TRBV4-3 to TRBJ2-1, with 7 bases fitting TRBD2. From germline, CDR1 is LGHNA and CDR2 YSLEER. This CDR3 comprises 17 residues. V lost 0 bases and J lost 6; bases outside the gene matches: 11. CDR3 in DNA: TGCGCCAGCAGCCAAGATTCGGCGGGAGTCCTCCGCAATGAGCAGTTCTTC. Its protein product is CASSQDSAGVLRNEQFF.

V is TRBV4-3 and J is TRBJ1-6; the match to TRBD1 covers 7 bases. From germline, CDR1 is LGHNA and CDR2 YSLEER. CDR3 size: 16 residues. Trimming cost V 1 base and J 9 bases; bases outside gene matches: 9. The DNA of the CDR3 is TGCGCCAGCAGCCAAGGACCCCGGGACAGCTCTTCACCCCTCCACTTT. It is translated as CASSQGPRDSSSPLHF.

The rearrangement uses TRBV7-9 and TRBJ1-2; D call uncertain. This CDR3 has 12 residues. CDR1 is SEHNR and CDR2 is FQNEAQ in the germline V gene (reference sequence). V gave up 1 base and J gave up 8 bases, with 8 bases separating them. As DNA, the CDR3 is TGTGCCAGCAGCTTAGTCCCGGGAGGCTACACCTTC. It encodes CASSLVPGGYTF.

The V call is TRBV5-6, the J call TRBJ2-1; no definite D call. V lost 5 bases and J lost 0, with 15 bases in between. The CDR3 is 16 residues long. CDR1 and CDR2 (germline): SGHDT, YYEEEE. DNA for the CDR3: TGTGCCAGCAGTTTTCCAGGTCAGAGCTCCTACAATGAGCAGTTCTTC. Translated: CASSFPGQSSYNEQFF.

This clone was picked up one time. The genes are TRBV19 and TRBJ1-6; D might be TRBD1 (6 bases). CDR1 and CDR2 from the germline V gene are LNHDA and SQIVND (reference sequence). The CDR3 runs to 18 residues. Trimming shortened V by 3 bases and J by 3 bases, and 18 bases separated the two germline ends. CDR3 residues: CASSMTGQPGIYNSPLHF. DNA for the CDR3: TGTGCCAGTAGTATGACAGGACAGCCCGGGATCTATAATTCACCCCTCCACTTT.

CDR3 residues: CASSPTDRSGIQYF. As DNA, the CDR3 is TGCGCCAGCAGCCCGACGGACAGGTCCGGCATTCAGTACTTC. The chain carries TRBV4-3 and TRBJ2-4, with 7 bases matching TRBD1. Germline CDR1 reads LGHNA; CDR2 reads YSLEER. The CDR3 covers 14 residues. V lost 4 bases, J lost 9 bases, and 9 bases stayed unmatched.